This T cell receptor beta chain was retrieved from a study of radiotherapy plus CTLA-4 blockade in lung cancer. On the study more broadly: Disease control reached 31%, with objective responses in 15% to 20%. Broader study findings: In blood, TCR clones derived from the tumor expanded after radiotherapy plus ipilimumab.

Method: immunoSEQ multiplex PCR; TCRdb's copy keeps in-frame clones and lacks some. Of 95,000 to 150,000 clones in the sample, more than 80% were seen once. Trimming removed 0 bases at V and 12 bases at J, with 9 bases between. The CDR3 loop spans 11 amino acids. CDR1 is SGHDT, CDR2 YYEEEE, per germline. Concerning this clone: As yet, its antigen is unknown.

Sample: peripheral blood, taken from a patient treated with radiotherapy plus ipilimumab. The clonotype originates from a human donor with non-small cell lung cancer that progressed on radiotherapy plus ipilimumab. The chain carries TRBV5-6 and TRBJ1-2, with D possibly matching TRBD1 (6 bases). The CDR3 loop reads CASSLGGGNTF. CDR3 nucleotides: TGTGCCAGCAGCTTGGGAGGGGGTAACACCTTC. The full variable domain, with the rest looked up from reference TRBV5-6 and TRBJ1-2, is DAGVTQSPTHLIKTRGQQVTLRCSPKSGHDTVSWYQQALGQGPQFIFQYYEEEERQRGNFPDRFSGHQFPNYSSELNVNALLLGDSALYLCASSLGGGNTFGSGTRLTVV.